Described below is a single TCR beta chain sequence and its context. Its target is unknown. TCRdb itself ran the RT-PCR reads through MiXCR, one entry per CDR3 protein. The sample lists roughly 500,000 distinct CDR3 sequences; 25% were seen once. This entry belongs to a study of response to subunit inactivated influenza vaccine. In germline, CDR1 is SEHNR, CDR2 FQNEAQ (reference sequence). The CDR3 sequence is 13 residues long. V lost 3 bases to trimming and J lost 5 bases, with 10 bases between them. General study results and limits: Seasonal influenza vaccination, on each occasion, was suggested by the authors to recruit few new T cells.

The rearrangement uses TRBV7-9 and TRBJ2-5; D may be TRBD1 or TRBD2 (5 bases each). This receptor was taken from a man in his fifties or sixties who received an inactivated influenza vaccine. The sample here was CD4+ T cells sorted from PBMCs, taken roughly 5 days after vaccination. The CDR3 bases are TGTGCCAGCAGCTTTAGGGGACGTGAGACCCAGTACTTC. Translated: CASSFRGRETQYF.